This passage covers 13 T cell receptor beta chains from one sample sequenced in a study of CD8 T cells in ankylosing spondylitis. TCRdb re-called the 5' RACE reads through MiXCR, storing one row per CDR3 protein. The sample carries about 110,000 distinct CDR3 sequences, 24% recorded once. The sample consisted of synovial fluid, either unsorted or a sorted T cell fraction (not recorded which). These receptors were taken from a male donor with ankylosing spondylitis.

Here the CDR3 DNA reads TGCGCCAGCAGTGAGGCCGGGACGGGAGCTGGGACCCAGTACTTC. Translation: CASSEAGTGAGTQYF. This chain uses TRBV10-1 with TRBJ2-5; tentatively, D is TRBD2 (6 bases). The V and J ends lost 2 bases and 7 bases respectively, with 17 bases between them. Germline V gives CDR1 WNHNN, CDR2 SYGVQD (reference sequence). The CDR3 runs 15 residues.

This clonotype occurred a few times. This sequence joins TRBV24-1 and TRBJ2-5; D call uncertain. Trimming took off 0 bases at V and 4 bases at J, with 8 bases between the two ends. CDR1 KGHDR and CDR2 SFDVKD come from the germline V gene. CDR3 size: 14 residues. The CDR3 region is CATSDLVNRETQYF. Written as DNA, the CDR3 is TGTGCCACCAGTGATTTGGTGAACCGAGAGACCCAGTACTTC.

The sample holds a few counts of this clonotype. This chain uses TRBV20-1 with TRBJ2-1; D perhaps matches TRBD1 (6 bases). The CDR3 covers 16 residues. CDR1 is DFQATT, CDR2 SNEGSKA, per germline (reference sequence). V was shortened by 0 bases and J by 4 bases, with 16 bases between the two germline ends. The CDR3 loop is CSARDRDRWGYNEQFF. The CDR3 DNA reads as TGCAGTGCTAGAGATCGAGACAGGTGGGGATACAATGAGCAGTTCTTC.

This clonotype has more than one count but fewer than ten. V usage is TRBV5-1 and J usage is TRBJ2-1; possible D gene TRBD1, 6 bases. The germline CDR1 and CDR2 sequences are SGHRS and YFSETQ. V was shortened by 3 bases and J by 8 bases, with 18 bases between the two germline ends. The length of the CDR3 is 15 residues. DNA of the CDR3: TGCGCCAGCAGCTCGGGGACAAGGCCTGTCCATGAGCAGTTCTTC. Protein product: CASSSGTRPVHEQFF.

This chain uses TRBV2 with TRBJ2-3, with D possibly matching TRBD2 (6 bases). CDR3 length: 14 residues. Trimming cost V 3 bases and J 1 base, with 8 bases left between them. The germline gives CDR1 SNHLY, CDR2 FYNNEI. The CDR3, as DNA: TGTGCCAGCAGTGAGGGACTTCGCACAGATACGCAGTATTTT. It yields the protein CASSEGLRTDTQYF. Looking up the rest from reference TRBV2 and TRBJ2-3 gives the full variable domain: EPEVTQTPSHQVTQMGQEVILRCVPISNHLYFYWYRQILGQKVEFLVSFYNNEISEKSEIFDDQFSVERPDGSNFTLKIRSTKLEDSAMYFCASSEGLRTDTQYFGPGTRLTVL.

This clonotype was counted a few times. This chain joins TRBV18 and TRBJ2-6; D uncertain. V was cut by 5 bases and J by 4 bases, with 9 bases left in between. CDR1 is KGHSH, CDR2 LQKENI, per germline. The CDR3 totals 14 residues. The CDR3 sequence: CASSASGGANVLTF. In nucleotides, the CDR3 is TGTGCCAGCTCAGCCTCCGGGGGGGCCAACGTCCTGACTTTC.

The gene calls are TRBV6-1 and TRBJ1-5; no clear D gene. The CDR3 covers 14 residues. The V end lost 4 bases, the J end lost 0 bases, and 7 bases lay between the germline ends. From germline, CDR1 is MNHNS and CDR2 SASEGT. CDR3 sequence reads: CASSGANSNQPQHF. The DNA of the CDR3 is TGTGCCAGCAGTGGGGCCAATAGCAATCAGCCCCAGCATTTT.

Within the sample, this clonotype is medium-sized. This chain connects TRBV5-1 to TRBJ1-2, with D unresolved. Trimming shortened V by 7 bases and J by 3 bases, and 13 bases separated the two germline ends. CDR3 length: 13 amino acids. Germline-derived CDR1 and CDR2 are SGHRS and YFSETQ. The CDR3 region is CASRENTDYGYTF. CDR3 DNA sequence: TGCGCCAGCCGGGAGAACACCGACTATGGCTACACCTTC.

This clonotype was seen repeatedly, ten times or more. This rearrangement joins TRBV11-3 to TRBJ2-2; D ambiguous. The CDR3 has 15 residues. Trimming shortened V by 5 bases and J by 3 bases, and 13 bases separated the two germline ends. Per germline, CDR1 SGHNT and CDR2 YENEEA. In DNA form, the CDR3 reads TGTGCCAGCAGCCCAGGAGAACTTCACACCGGGGAGCTGTTTTTT. Its translation: CASSPGELHTGELFF.

This clonotype has more than one count but fewer than ten. V and J are TRBV5-1 and TRBJ1-2, with 7 nucleotides matching TRBD1. Looked up from germline, CDR1 is SGHRS and CDR2 is YFSETQ. The V and J ends lost 0 bases and 7 bases, in that order; junction bases with no gene match: 15. CDR3 length: 17 amino acids. Written as DNA, the CDR3 is TGCGCCAGCAGCTTGGAACTTGGGACAGCCATGGGGGGTGGCTACACCTTC. Translating gives CASSLELGTAMGGGYTF.

The chain combines TRBV6-1 with TRBJ2-1; TRBD2 is a possible D gene (6 bases). The CDR3 loop spans 14 amino acids. The ends were cut back, 2 bases at V and 10 bases at J, with 15 bases in the middle. Germline values: CDR1 MNHNS, CDR2 SASEGT. The CDR3 DNA sequence: TGTGCCAGCAGTGAAAGAAGGGGACTCCAGGAGCAGTTCTTC. As protein: CASSERRGLQEQFF.

The gene calls are TRBV12-3 or TRBV12-4 and TRBJ2-1, with D possibly being TRBD2 (6 bases). This CDR3 contains 12 residues. The V end was cut by 3 bases, the J end by 7 bases, with 7 bases between. The CDR3 spells CASSFLANEQFF. Here the CDR3 DNA reads TGTGCCAGCAGTTTCCTAGCGAATGAGCAGTTCTTC.

The CDR3 spells CASSLGDGTYEQYV. The CDR3 nucleotides are TGTGCCAGCAGCTTGGGGGACGGCACCTACGAGCAGTACGTC. The J gene is TRBJ2-7, the V gene TRBV7-2; perhaps D is TRBD1 or TRBD2 (5 bases each). Germline CDR1 and CDR2: SGHTA and FQGNSA. Trimming shortened V by 3 bases and J by 2 bases, and 11 bases separated the two germline ends. The length of the CDR3 is 14 residues.